Sequencing of this TCR beta chain was carried out in a study of cytomegalovirus exposure and HLA in healthy donors. Points on this clone: Antigen specificity is unknown.

V trimming: 2 bases; J trimming: 5 bases; junction bases outside the gene matches: 5. The V gene's germline CDR1 is LNHDA and CDR2 SQIVND (reference sequence). This CDR3 is built from 15 residues. TCRdb's table, derived via immunoSEQ multiplex PCR, lists solely in-frame clones and lacks some. Of more than 85,000 clones in the sample, roughly 90% were seen once. Study conclusions and caveats: The study labeled fewer than 200 TCR beta chains cytomegalovirus-associated. Diagnosis of cytomegalovirus status made by the classifier reportedly showed high specificity and sensitivity.

The specimen was PBMCs. This chain connects TRBV19 to TRBJ2-2; 7 nucleotides match TRBD1. The sequence was collected from a woman between 18 and 30 years old in good health and CMV-seronegative. CDR3 in amino acids: CASSIPRQGTGELFF. DNA of the CDR3: TGTGCCAGTAGTATACCAAGACAGGGTACCGGGGAGCTGTTTTTT. Looking up the rest from reference TRBV19 and TRBJ2-2 gives the full variable domain: DGGITQSPKYLFRKEGQNVTLSCEQNLNHDAMYWYRQDPGQGLRLIYYSQIVNDFQKGDIAEGYSVSREKKESFPLTVTSAQKNPTAFYLCASSIPRQGTGELFFGEGSRLTVL.